What follows describes a single TCR beta chain. No cognate antigen has been identified for it. No base quality information exists; no much larger clone differs at one position. This sample stems from a study of T cell responses to AZD1222 COVID-19 vaccine (TCRdb year 2021). General notes on the study: AZD1222 recipients with second doses at about 4 weeks or about 12 weeks were pooled, because spike-specific TCR depth and breadth did not differ between schedules. TCR sequencing was performed for about 250 trial participants, of whom around 210 were given two doses of AZD1222 and around 26 were given two doses of MenACWY control vaccine. Enrollment into the trials was organized by age into subgroups of 18-55, 56-69 and 70-plus years, and those subgroups contained about 160, 30 and 59 TCR-sequenced participants, respectively. Here is what the overall study found, with its caveats: A significant rise in spike-specific TCR breadth and depth was observed after two AZD1222 doses relative to day 0 and relative to MenACWY recipients. Reportedly, almost half of the unique spike-specific TCRs recognized epitopes lying outside the regions that are mutated in the B.1.351 and B.1.1.7 variants. Conclusions about previously exposed vaccinees were limited because only 6 or 7 AZD1222 recipients were SARS-CoV-2 seropositive at baseline. Because no samples from the day 14 peak response were available, repertoires could be characterized only after the peak T cell response. Participants were mostly white British and included more females than males, and it was suggested by the authors that clonal diversity may have been underestimated. In the small 56-69-year group, the increase in depth fell short of significance, most likely because of low power. The vaccine-associated CD4 TCRs covered the entire spike protein, and the dominant responses fell in regions 160-218 and 743-854.

This specimen's time point label, per the study, means: baseline before first vaccination. Vaccinee samples were obtained from the UK trials COV001 and COV002, which included a single-blind randomized controlled phase 2/3 trial of AZD1222 (ChAdOx1 nCoV-19) in healthy adults. For TCRbeta chain sequencing, PBMC samples from trial participants were taken at day 0 and at day 28 after the second dose. Including the terminal cysteine and phenylalanine, the CDR3 comprises 18 residues. Of the read, only the CDR3 DNA is kept; its 54 bases are in frame from base 1. The V end loses 4 bases and the J end loses 0 bases, and a stretch of 20 bases separates them. The CDR3 regions of human TCRbeta chains were subjected to immunosequencing. The study's processing was this. TCRs in the repertoires were compared against a reference library of SARS-CoV-2-specific TCRs that had been generated with the MIRA antigen-specificity platform. Breadth was defined as the fraction of unique TCRs that were SARS-CoV-2-associated. Depth was defined as the fraction of total T cells that were SARS-CoV-2-associated. Using the MIRA data, every spike-specific TCR was mapped to the spike region that the TCR reacted to and assigned to either a CD4 or a CD8 class. Log10-transformed breadth and depth values were compared by one-way ANOVA with Sidak's multiple comparisons tests. TCRdb mirrors the immuneACCESS table, restricted to in-frame sequences. Some clones are absent from its copies; in checked studies, under half trace to an unresolved V gene, and the reason for the others is unknown. The DNA gave D and trimming, while V, J and clone size come from that table. In this sample the table shows approximately 180,000 clones, approximately 88% of which occur a single time. The ten largest clones add up to approximately 1.6% of the sample.

The source material was peripheral blood, sampled on day 0 of AZD1222 vaccination. The chain employs TRBV5-3 and TRBJ1-5; TRBD1 is a possible D gene, resting on 6 matching bases. TRBV5-3 is identified as an open reading frame with a role that is uncertain. This TCR derives from an adult in good health. CDR3 sequence: CARSQHFRGPYSNQPQHF. The DNA sequence is given as TGTGCCAGAAGCCAGCATTTCAGGGGTCCCTATAGCAATCAGCCCCAGCATTTT.